The TCR beta chain under discussion was sequenced for a study of T cell repertoires in cytomegalovirus infection. Study observations and caveats: Ex vivo, HLA-C-restricted CMV-specific TCR beta clonotypes prevailed over the rest of the response.

This clonotype was seen a few times. What it recognizes is unknown. Using its own MiXCR run on the reads, TCRdb lists one record per CDR3 protein. The profile shows roughly 630,000 distinct CDR3 sequences, approximately 24% of them singletons. This TCR came from a human donor in good health (CMV status not recorded). Some clones in this sample may be carry-over from other donors' samples. Sequenced: CD8+ T cells from PBMCs.

The CDR3 bases are TGCGCCAGCAGTCAACCGTGGGGACAGGGGACAACCAGGACGAACACCGGGGAGCTGTTTTTT. Protein sequence: CASSQPWGQGTTRTNTGELFF. The chain recombines TRBV23-1 with TRBJ2-2, with TRBD1 identical over 10 bases. TRBV23-1 is given ORF status, its function remaining uncertain. The CDR3 has 21 amino acids. Trimming at V came to 2 bases and at J to 0 bases, leaving 15 bases not matched to a gene.